This TCR beta chain was found in a study of technical replicates of blood from a handful of donors. Using immunoSEQ multiplex PCR, the repertoire was profiled, and TCRdb retains in-frame clones only, with some absent. The sample carries roughly 48,000 clones, around 90% recorded once. The source of this sequence is a human donor in good health. Some clones in this sample may be carry-over from other donors' samples. The sequenced sample consisted of PBMCs.

CDR3 sequence: CASSRGIDDTQYF. The CDR3 DNA follows: TGTGCCAGCTCAAGAGGGATTGACGATACGCAGTATTTT. The J gene is TRBJ2-3, the V gene TRBV7-3; possible D gene TRBD2, 5 bases. Trimming shortened V by 8 bases and J by 6 bases, and 15 bases separated the two germline ends. The CDR3 has 13 residues. The germline gives CDR1 SGHTA, CDR2 FQGTGA.